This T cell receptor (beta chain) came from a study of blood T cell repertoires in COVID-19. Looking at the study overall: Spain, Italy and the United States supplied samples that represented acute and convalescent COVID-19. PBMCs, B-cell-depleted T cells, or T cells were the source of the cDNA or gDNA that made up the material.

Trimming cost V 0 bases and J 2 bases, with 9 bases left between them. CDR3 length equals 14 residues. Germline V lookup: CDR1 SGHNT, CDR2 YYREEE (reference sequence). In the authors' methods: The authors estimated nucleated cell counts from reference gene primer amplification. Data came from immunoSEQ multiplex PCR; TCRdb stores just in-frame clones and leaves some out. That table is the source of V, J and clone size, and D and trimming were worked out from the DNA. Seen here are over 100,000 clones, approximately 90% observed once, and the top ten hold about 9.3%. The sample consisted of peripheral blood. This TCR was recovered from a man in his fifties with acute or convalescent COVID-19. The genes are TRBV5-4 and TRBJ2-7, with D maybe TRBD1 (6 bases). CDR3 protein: CASSLAGAPYEQYF. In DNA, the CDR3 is TGTGCCAGCAGCTTGGCAGGGGCCCCCTACGAGCAGTACTTC.